Listed below are T cell receptor beta chains from one sample, sequenced in a study of T-cell reconstitution after alpha-beta-depleted transplantation in children. TCRdb called the PCR reads again in MiXCR, with one record for every CDR3 protein. Counted here are 250,000 to 400,000 distinct CDR3 sequences, around 25% occurring once; the ten biggest clones make up roughly 9.7%. The sample here was PBMCs, mostly from graft donor cells, taken 180 days after TCRalphabeta/CD19-depleted stem cell transplant. These receptors were collected from a male patient younger than 18 who had a stem cell transplant for acute lymphoblastic leukemia, so the T cells may come from the graft donor. CDR3s include the opening cysteine and the closing phenylalanine or tryptophan. Fields, in order: V gene, clone size, J gene, D gene, CDR3 protein, CDR3 DNA. A D gene is named only where the DNA matches it firmly. Rows may omit the clone size; those that give it use once, few, many or a size class.

TRBV24-1,-,TRBJ1-5,-,CATSDSRVNQPQHF,TGTGCCACCAGTGATTCCAGGGTCAATCAGCCCCAGCATTTT
TRBV6-1,-,TRBJ1-2,-,CASSEAAVEGAGYTF,TGTGCCAGCAGTGAAGCGGCCGTGGAAGGGGCTGGCTACACCTTC
TRBV5-1,-,TRBJ2-3,-,CASSLLTSHIDTQYF,TGCGCCAGCAGCTTGCTAACTAGCCATATAGATACGCAGTATTTT
TRBV28,few,TRBJ2-1,TRBD2,CASRTPAGRGEQFF,TGTGCCAGCCGCACCCCGGCTGGGAGGGGTGAGCAGTTCTTC
TRBV5-1,-,TRBJ1-1,-,CASSPRTANTEAFF,TGCGCCAGCAGCCCCAGGACGGCGAACACTGAAGCTTTCTTT
TRBV21-1,-,TRBJ2-7,-,CASSKNGARSYEQYF,TGTGCCAGCAGCAAAAACGGGGCGCGGTCCTACGAGCAGTACTTC
TRBV9,-,TRBJ1-2,TRBD1,CASSVVGTVPNYGYTF,TGTGCCAGCAGCGTAGTAGGGACAGTGCCCAACTATGGCTACACCTTC
TRBV3-1,many,TRBJ1-2,-,CASSQDTGRIYGYTF,TGTGCCAGCAGCCAAGACACAGGGAGAATCTATGGCTACACCTTC
TRBV28,-,TRBJ1-5,-,CASSSTGTLVDQPQHF,TGTGCCAGCAGTTCCACCGGGACGTTGGTGGATCAGCCCCAGCATTTT
TRBV3-1,-,TRBJ2-7,TRBD2,CASSQIAGTSIYEQYF,TGTGCCAGCAGCCAGATTGCCGGGACTAGCATCTACGAGCAGTACTTC